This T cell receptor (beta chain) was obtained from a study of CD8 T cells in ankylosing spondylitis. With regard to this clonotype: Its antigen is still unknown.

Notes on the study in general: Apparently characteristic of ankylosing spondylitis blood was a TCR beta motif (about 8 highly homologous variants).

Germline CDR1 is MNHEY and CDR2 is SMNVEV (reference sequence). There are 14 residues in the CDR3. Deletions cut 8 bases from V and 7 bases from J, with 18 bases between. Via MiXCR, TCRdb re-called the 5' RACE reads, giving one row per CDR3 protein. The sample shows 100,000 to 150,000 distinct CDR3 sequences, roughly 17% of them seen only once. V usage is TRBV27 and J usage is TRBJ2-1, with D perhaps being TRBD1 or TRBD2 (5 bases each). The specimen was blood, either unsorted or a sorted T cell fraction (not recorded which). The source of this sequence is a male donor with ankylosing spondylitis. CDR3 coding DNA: TGTGCCAGCCGCTGGGGTCTAGGGGAGAATGAGCAGTTCTTC. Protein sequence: CASRWGLGENEQFF.